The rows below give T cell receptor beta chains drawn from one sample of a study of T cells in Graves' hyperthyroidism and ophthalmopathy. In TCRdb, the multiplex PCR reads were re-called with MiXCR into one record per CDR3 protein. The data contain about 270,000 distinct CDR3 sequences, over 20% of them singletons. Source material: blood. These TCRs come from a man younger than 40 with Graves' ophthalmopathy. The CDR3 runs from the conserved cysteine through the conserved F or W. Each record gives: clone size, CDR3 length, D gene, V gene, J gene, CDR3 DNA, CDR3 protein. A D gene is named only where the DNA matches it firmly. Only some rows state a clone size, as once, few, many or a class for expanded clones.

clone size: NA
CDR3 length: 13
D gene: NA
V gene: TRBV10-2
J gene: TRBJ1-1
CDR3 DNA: TGCGCCAGCAGTGAGTGGGAGAACACTGAAGCTTTCTTT
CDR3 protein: CASSEWENTEAFF

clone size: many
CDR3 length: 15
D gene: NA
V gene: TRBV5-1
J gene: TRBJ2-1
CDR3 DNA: TGCGCCAGCAGCTTGGGGGACATTCCCTACAATGAGCAGTTCTTC
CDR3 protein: CASSLGDIPYNEQFF

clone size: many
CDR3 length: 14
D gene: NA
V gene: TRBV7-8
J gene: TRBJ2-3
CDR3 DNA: TGTGCCAGCAGCCTCCAAGTACGCACAGATACGCAGTATTTT
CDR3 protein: CASSLQVRTDTQYF

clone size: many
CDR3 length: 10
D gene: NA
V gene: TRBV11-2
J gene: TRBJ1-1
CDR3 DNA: TGTGCCAGCGGTAGACAGGAAGCTTTCTTT
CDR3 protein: CASGRQEAFF

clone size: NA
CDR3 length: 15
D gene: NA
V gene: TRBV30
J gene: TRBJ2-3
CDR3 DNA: TGTGCCTGGACAATCTCCACAGGACTATTCAATACGCAGTATTTT
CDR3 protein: CAWTISTGLFNTQYF

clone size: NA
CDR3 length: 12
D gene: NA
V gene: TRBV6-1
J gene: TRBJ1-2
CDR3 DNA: TGTGCCAGCAGTGAAGTGGCAAGGAGGTGCACCTTC
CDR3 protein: CASSEVARRCTF

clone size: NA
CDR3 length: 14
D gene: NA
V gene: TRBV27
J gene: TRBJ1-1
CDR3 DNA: TGTGCCAGCGGTCCCTCTTGGGAAGGCACTGAAGCTTTCTTT
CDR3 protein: CASGPSWEGTEAFF

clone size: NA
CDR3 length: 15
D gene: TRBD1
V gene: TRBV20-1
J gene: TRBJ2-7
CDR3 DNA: TGCAGTGCTAGAGATCAGAGGGGACAGGTCTACGAGCAGTACTTC
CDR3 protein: CSARDQRGQVYEQYF

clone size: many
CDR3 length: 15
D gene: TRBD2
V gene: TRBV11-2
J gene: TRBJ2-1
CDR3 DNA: TGTGCCAGCAGCTTAGCGGGAGGGTTGATTAATGAGCAGTTCTTC
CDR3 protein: CASSLAGGLINEQFF

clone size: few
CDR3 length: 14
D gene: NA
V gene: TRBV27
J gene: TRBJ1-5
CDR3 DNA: TGTGCCAGCAGTTTCCGGGGGAGGAATCAGCCCCAGCATTTT
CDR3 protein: CASSFRGRNQPQHF

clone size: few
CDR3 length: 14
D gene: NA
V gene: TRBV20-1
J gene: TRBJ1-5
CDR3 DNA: TGCAGTGCGAGCAGGGATTATAGCAATCAGCCCCAGCATTTT
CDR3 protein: CSASRDYSNQPQHF

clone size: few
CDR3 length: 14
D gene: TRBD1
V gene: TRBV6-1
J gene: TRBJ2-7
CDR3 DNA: TGTGCCAGCAGGGCCCGGACAGGGGTCGAGGAGCAGTACTTC
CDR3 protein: CASRARTGVEEQYF

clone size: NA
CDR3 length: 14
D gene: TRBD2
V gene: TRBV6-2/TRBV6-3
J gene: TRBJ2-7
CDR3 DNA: TGTGCCAGCAGGCCGAAGCGGGGAACCTACGAGCAGTACTTC
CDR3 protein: CASRPKRGTYEQYF

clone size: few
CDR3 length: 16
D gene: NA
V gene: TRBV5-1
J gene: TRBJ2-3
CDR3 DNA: TGCGCCAGCACTAAACCCAGGGTTGGCGGCACAGATACGCAGTATTTT
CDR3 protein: CASTKPRVGGTDTQYF

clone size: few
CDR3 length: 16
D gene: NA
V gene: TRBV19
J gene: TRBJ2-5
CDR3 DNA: TGTGCCAGTAGTATAGGGGGTTCGGGTTTTGGGGAGACCCAGTACTTC
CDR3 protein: CASSIGGSGFGETQYF

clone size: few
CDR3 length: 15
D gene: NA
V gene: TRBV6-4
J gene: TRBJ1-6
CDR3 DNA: TGTGCCAGCAGTGACTCCTGGGGCTCGGATTCACCCCTCCACTTT
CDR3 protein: CASSDSWGSDSPLHF

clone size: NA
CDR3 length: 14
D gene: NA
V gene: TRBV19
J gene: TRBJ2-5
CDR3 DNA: TGTGCCAGTAGTATAGACGGGACCGGAGGGACCCAGTACTTC
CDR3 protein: CASSIDGTGGTQYF

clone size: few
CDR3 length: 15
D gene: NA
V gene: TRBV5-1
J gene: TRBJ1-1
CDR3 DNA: TGCGCCAGCAGCTTGGTAGGCAGGCCGAACACTGAAGCTTTCTTT
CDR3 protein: CASSLVGRPNTEAFF

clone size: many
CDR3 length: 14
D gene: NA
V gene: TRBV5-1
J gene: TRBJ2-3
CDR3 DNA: TGCGCCAGCAGCATGGGAGAGACCACAGATACGCAGTATTTT
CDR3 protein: CASSMGETTDTQYF

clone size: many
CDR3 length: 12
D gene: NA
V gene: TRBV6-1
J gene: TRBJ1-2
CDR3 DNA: TGTGCCAGCAGCGAGGACAGACGTGGCTACACCTTC
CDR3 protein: CASSEDRRGYTF

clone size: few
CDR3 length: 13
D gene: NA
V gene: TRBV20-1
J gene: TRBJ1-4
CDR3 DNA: TGCAGTGCTGTACTAGAAGCCGGTGAAAAACTGTTTTTT
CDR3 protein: CSAVLEAGEKLFF

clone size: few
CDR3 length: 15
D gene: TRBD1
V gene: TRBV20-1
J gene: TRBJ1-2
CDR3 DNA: TGCAGTGCTGCTTTGACAGGGTTCGTTAGCTATGGCTACACCTTC
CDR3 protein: CSAALTGFVSYGYTF

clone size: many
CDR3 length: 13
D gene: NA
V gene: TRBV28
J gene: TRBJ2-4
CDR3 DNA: TGTGCCAGCAGTCCCGGGCAAGAAAACATTCAGTACTTC
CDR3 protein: CASSPGQENIQYF

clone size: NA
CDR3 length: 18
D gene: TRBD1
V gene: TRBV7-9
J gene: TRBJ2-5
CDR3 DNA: TGTGCCAGCAGCTTCAGCCGGGACAGGGGCCCTCGCAAAGAGACCCAGTACTTC
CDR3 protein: CASSFSRDRGPRKETQYF

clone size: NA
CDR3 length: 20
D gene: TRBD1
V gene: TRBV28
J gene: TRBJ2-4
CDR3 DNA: TGTGCCAGCAGTTTATGCAGGAGACAGGGATGGGCCGGGGACAAAAACATTCAGTACTTC
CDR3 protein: CASSLCRRQGWAGDKNIQYF

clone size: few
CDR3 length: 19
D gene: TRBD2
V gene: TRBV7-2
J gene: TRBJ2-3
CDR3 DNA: TGTGCCAGCAGCCGGAGGGGGGGGGGGACTAGCGGGACCTCAGATACGCAGTATTTT
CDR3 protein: CASSRRGGGTSGTSDTQYF

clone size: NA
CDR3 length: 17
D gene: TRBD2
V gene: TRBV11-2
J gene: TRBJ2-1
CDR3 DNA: TGTGCCAGCAGCCTTACCTTAGCGGGACTAGCGGGGTATGAGCAGTTCTTC
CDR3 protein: CASSLTLAGLAGYEQFF

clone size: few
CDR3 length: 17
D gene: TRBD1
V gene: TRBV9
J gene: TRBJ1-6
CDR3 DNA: TGTGCCAGCAGCCCTCGACAGGGCGAGGGATATAATTCACCCCTCCACTTT
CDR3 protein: CASSPRQGEGYNSPLHF

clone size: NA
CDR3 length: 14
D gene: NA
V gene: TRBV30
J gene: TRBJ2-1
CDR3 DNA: TGTGCCTGGACTAGCGTCCTAAGCGGGAATGAGCAGTTCTTC
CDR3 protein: CAWTSVLSGNEQFF

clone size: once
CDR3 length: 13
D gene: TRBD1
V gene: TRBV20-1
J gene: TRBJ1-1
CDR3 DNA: TGCAGTACTCGCAGGGGGGAGAACACTGAAGCTTTCTTT
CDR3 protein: CSTRRGENTEAFF

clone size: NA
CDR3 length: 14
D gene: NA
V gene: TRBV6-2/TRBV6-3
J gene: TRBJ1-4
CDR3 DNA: TGTGCCAGCAGGGACATCGACCCGGCGAAAAAACTGTTTTTT
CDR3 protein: CASRDIDPAKKLFF

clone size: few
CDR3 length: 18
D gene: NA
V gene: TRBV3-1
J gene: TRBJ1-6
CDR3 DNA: TGTGCCAGCAGCCAAGATTCCGCCGGGCACGCAAATAATCCACCCCTCCACTTT
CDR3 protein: CASSQDSAGHANNPPLHF